Listed below are T cell receptor beta chains from one sample, sequenced in a study of cytomegalovirus exposure and HLA in healthy donors. TCRdb's copy holds only in-frame clones and misses some; the assay was immunoSEQ multiplex PCR. The sample has 200,000 or so clones, around four fifths seen once. The specimen sequenced was PBMCs. These receptors originate from a male donor in good health and CMV-seronegative. The CDR3 runs from the conserved cysteine through the conserved F or W. Fields, in order: clone size, D gene, V gene, CDR3 length, J gene, CDR3 DNA, CDR3 protein. The D gene is left open where the match is weak. Part of the rows lack a size; the others show once, few, many or a class for expanded clones.

>.|TRBD1|TRBV2|14|TRBJ1-4
TGTGCCATTGAGGGCTCAGGGGGAGATGAAAAACTGTTTTTT
CAIEGSGGDEKLFF
>.|TRBD1|TRBV11-2|16|TRBJ1-5
TGTGCCAGCAGCAGGACAGGGGTGGCAGGCAATCAGCCCCAGCATTTT
CASSRTGVAGNQPQHF
>.|.|TRBV7-6|14|TRBJ1-1
TGTGCCAGCAGCCCCTCTGGCTGGAACACTGAAGCTTTCTTT
CASSPSGWNTEAFF
>.|.|TRBV13|14|TRBJ2-1
TGTGCCAGCAGCTCCGGGATGACGTACAATGAGCAGTTCTTC
CASSSGMTYNEQFF
>few|.|TRBV6-5|14|TRBJ1-6
TGTGCCAGTTCAACCCAGGGAAATAATTCACCCCTCCACTTT
CASSTQGNNSPLHF
>.|.|TRBV4-1|14|TRBJ2-3
TGCGCCAGCAGCCAGGCGAGAGGTACAGATACGCAGTATTTT
CASSQARGTDTQYF
>.|.|TRBV5-6|18|TRBJ1-1
TGTGCCAGCAGCTTGGGGCCGACAGGTGGGGTAATGAACACTGAAGCTTTCTTT
CASSLGPTGGVMNTEAFF
>.|.|TRBV7-2|14|TRBJ1-2
TGTGCCAGCAGCACCTACAGGGCCAACAACGGCTACACCTTC
CASSTYRANNGYTF
>.|TRBD2|TRBV4-1|16|TRBJ2-5
TGCGCCAGCAGCCAAGTTGGCTCTTGGGAGGGGGAGACCCAGTACTTC
CASSQVGSWEGETQYF
>.|.|TRBV28|12|TRBJ1-1
TGTGCCAGCAGTTTGGGGCAGGGATTTGCTTTCTTT
CASSLGQGFAFF
>.|.|TRBV5-5|13|TRBJ2-2
TGTGCCAGCAGCCTCCGACTGACCGGGGAGCTGTTTTTT
CASSLRLTGELFF
>.|.|TRBV5-1|15|TRBJ2-6
TGCGCCAGCAGCTTGCGACTGGATGGGTCCAACGTCCTGACTTTC
CASSLRLDGSNVLTF
>.|.|TRBV13|13|TRBJ2-1
TGTGCCAGCAGCTTACAGGGTTGGAATGAGCAGTTCTTC
CASSLQGWNEQFF
>few|TRBD1|TRBV18|16|TRBJ1-2
TGTGCCAGCTCACCGATCGGGACAGGGGTCGACTATGGCTACACCTTC
CASSPIGTGVDYGYTF
>.|.|TRBV5-5|14|TRBJ1-5
TGTGCCAGCAGCTTTCAACAGGGCAATCAGCCCCAGCATTTT
CASSFQQGNQPQHF
>.|.|TRBV10-1|16|TRBJ1-4
TGCGCCAGCACTGGGTGGTGCGGGCGTCGTGATGAAAAACTGTTTTTT
CASTGWCGRRDEKLFF
>.|.|TRBV7-9|13|TRBJ2-7
TGTTCCAGCAGCGTCGGGACATCCTACGAGCAGTACTTC
CSSSVGTSYEQYF
>few|TRBD1|TRBV4-2|14|TRBJ2-7
TGTGCCAGCACCTTCGGGCAGGGGGCATACGAGCAGTACTTC
CASTFGQGAYEQYF
>.|.|TRBV5-1|13|TRBJ1-2
TGCGCCAGCAGCCAGGCAGATAACTATGGCTACACCTTC
CASSQADNYGYTF
>.|.|TRBV9|14|TRBJ2-5
TGTGCCAGCAGCGTAGAGGCTAGCCGGGAGACCCAGTACTTC
CASSVEASRETQYF
>few|.|TRBV18|16|TRBJ2-2
TGTGCCAGCTCACCAAGCCAAAGCACTTACACCGGGGAGCTGTTTTTT
CASSPSQSTYTGELFF
>.|TRBD1|TRBV6-5|12|TRBJ1-1
TGCGCTACAACACAGGGGGGAAGCCAAGCTTTCTTT
CATTQGGSQAFF
>.|.|TRBV25-1|14|TRBJ2-2
TGTGCCAGCAGTCGGTCGGTGAACACCGGGGAGCTGCTTTTT
CASSRSVNTGELLF
>once|.|TRBV7-6|16|TRBJ2-1
TGTGCCAGCAGCTTAGACCCCGGCCAGGGGTCGAATGAGCAGTTCTTC
CASSLDPGQGSNEQFF
>.|TRBD1|TRBV4-1|18|TRBJ1-2
TGCGCCAGCAGCCAGTCCCGGAGGACAGGTCGAGCTAACTATGGCTACACCTTC
CASSQSRRTGRANYGYTF
>.|.|TRBV19|13|TRBJ2-7
TGTGCCAGTAGTATAACCGGACAGTACGAGCAGTACTTC
CASSITGQYEQYF
>few|.|TRBV6-5|15|TRBJ2-7
TGTGCCAGCAGTTACGGTGGAGGGTCACCCTACGAGCAGTACTTC
CASSYGGGSPYEQYF
>.|TRBD2|TRBV2|12|TRBJ2-7
TGTGCCGGGGGACTAGCGGGAGACGAGCAGTACTTC
CAGGLAGDEQYF
>few|TRBD2|TRBV10-3|15|TRBJ2-7
TGTGCCATCAGTGGGGGGACTAGCGGGAGCTACGAGCAGTACTTC
CAISGGTSGSYEQYF
>.|TRBD1|TRBV18|19|TRBJ1-4
TGTGCCAGCTCACCTACAGGGGGCTCTATGAGGAGGACTAATGAAAAACTGTTTTTT
CASSPTGGSMRRTNEKLFF
>.|TRBD1|TRBV9|16|TRBJ2-5
TGTGCCAGCAGCGTGAGAACAGGGGCGCCCCTGGAGACCCAGTACTTC
CASSVRTGAPLETQYF
>.|.|TRBV2|16|TRBJ2-1
TGTGCCAGCAGTGAAACTGGGCCCGTAAGGGGGCGGGGGCAGTTCTTC
CASSETGPVRGRGQFF
>.|TRBD1|TRBV5-4|13|TRBJ2-5
TGTGCCAGCAGCCTCGGACAGGAAGAGACCCAGTACTTC
CASSLGQEETQYF
>.|.|TRBV23-1|15|TRBJ1-4
TGCGCCAGCAGTCAATCGGGACTGCACCTGAGGAAACTGTTTTTT
CASSQSGLHLRKLFF
>.|.|TRBV5-1|14|TRBJ2-5
TGCGCCAGCAGCTTGTCGGGAGACGGGGAGACCCAGTACTTC
CASSLSGDGETQYF
>.|TRBD2|TRBV9|16|TRBJ2-1
TGTGCCAGCAGCTCTAAGACTAGCGGGTACACAAGTGAGCAGTTCTTC
CASSSKTSGYTSEQFF
>.|TRBD2|TRBV27|15|TRBJ2-7
TGTGCCAGCAGTCCAGGACTAGCGGGCGCGTACGAGCAGTACTTC
CASSPGLAGAYEQYF
>once|.|TRBV21-1|17|TRBJ2-1
TGTGCCAGCAGCAAAGTAATAACCCCACGTCCGGACAATGAGCAGTTCTTC
CASSKVITPRPDNEQFF
>.|.|TRBV6-5|15|TRBJ1-4
TGTGCCAGCAGTTACTCGCCGGGAACTAATGAAAAACTGTTTTTT
CASSYSPGTNEKLFF
>.|.|TRBV6-1|14|TRBJ1-1
TGTGCCAGCACCGAATGGCGCGGCGGGGGTGAAGCTTTCTTT
CASTEWRGGGEAFF
>.|.|TRBV18|15|TRBJ1-4
TGTGCCAGCTCACCCGGGAGGCAGGGTGGAGAAAAACTGTTTTTT
CASSPGRQGGEKLFF
>once|TRBD1|TRBV19|15|TRBJ2-7
TGTGCCAGTAGTACCTACGGACAGGGCACCTACGAGCAGTACTTC
CASSTYGQGTYEQYF
>.|TRBD2|TRBV7-9|15|TRBJ2-7
TGTGCCAGCAGCCTTTCACTAGCGGGAGGCGAAGAGCAGTACTTC
CASSLSLAGGEEQYF
>.|TRBD2|TRBV6-5|13|TRBJ2-7
TGTGCCAGCAGCGGACTAGCTGGGTACGAGCAGTACTTC
CASSGLAGYEQYF
>.|.|TRBV5-4|15|TRBJ2-7
TGTGCCAGCAGCTCCTCAGGGAAAGGAGCCTACGAGCAGTACTTC
CASSSSGKGAYEQYF
>.|TRBD2|TRBV19|15|TRBJ2-2
TGTGCCAGTAGTTTTAGCGGGAGGGACACCGGGGAGCTGTTTTTT
CASSFSGRDTGELFF
>.|TRBD2|TRBV6-6|15|TRBJ2-7
TGTGCCAGCAGTTACTCTCTAGCGGGGGCCTACGAGCAGTACTTC
CASSYSLAGAYEQYF
>.|TRBD2|TRBV5-4|15|TRBJ2-7
TGTGCCAGCAGCGGCCCGGGACTAGCAGCCTACGAGCAGTACTTC
CASSGPGLAAYEQYF
>.|TRBD1|TRBV19|15|TRBJ1-4
TGTGCCAGTAGCGATCGGACAGGGAACACCGAAAAACTGTTTTTT
CASSDRTGNTEKLFF
>.|TRBD1|TRBV19|16|TRBJ1-5
TGTGCCAGTAGTGTGGGGACAGGGTTAACCAATCAGCCCCAGCATTTT
CASSVGTGLTNQPQHF
>.|TRBD1|TRBV7-9|13|TRBJ2-7
TGTTCCAGCAGCCCAACAGGGGTCTACGAGCAGTACTTC
CSSSPTGVYEQYF
>few|.|TRBV2|14|TRBJ1-4
TGTGCCAGCAGTGAAGGAGGGAGGAGTGAAAAACTGTTTTTT
CASSEGGRSEKLFF
>.|.|TRBV30|13|TRBJ1-1
TGTGCCTGGAGTCAAGACAGGAACACTGAAGCTTTCTTT
CAWSQDRNTEAFF
>many|.|TRBV7-9|15|TRBJ2-3
TGTGCCAGCAGCTTAGGGAGCGGGTCTACAGATACGCAGTATTTT
CASSLGSGSTDTQYF